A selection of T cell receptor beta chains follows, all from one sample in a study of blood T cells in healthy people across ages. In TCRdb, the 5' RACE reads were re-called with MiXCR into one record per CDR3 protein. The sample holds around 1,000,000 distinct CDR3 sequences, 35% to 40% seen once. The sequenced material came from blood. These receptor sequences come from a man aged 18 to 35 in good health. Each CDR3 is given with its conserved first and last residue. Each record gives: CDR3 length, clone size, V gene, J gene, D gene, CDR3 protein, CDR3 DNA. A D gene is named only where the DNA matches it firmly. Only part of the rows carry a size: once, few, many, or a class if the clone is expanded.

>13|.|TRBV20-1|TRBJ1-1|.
CSARGSRGTEAFF
TGCAGTGCTAGAGGGAGCAGGGGCACTGAAGCTTTCTTT
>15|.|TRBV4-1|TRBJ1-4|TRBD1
CASSHGDSKAEKLFF
TGCGCCAGCAGCCACGGGGACAGCAAAGCGGAAAAACTGTTTTTT
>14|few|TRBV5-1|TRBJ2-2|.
CASSLEGTPGELFF
TGCGCCAGCAGCTTGGAGGGGACACCTGGGGAGCTGTTTTTT
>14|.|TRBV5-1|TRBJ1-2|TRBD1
CASKYVDRENGYTF
TGCGCCAGCAAGTATGTGGACAGGGAGAATGGCTACACCTTC
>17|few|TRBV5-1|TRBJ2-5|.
CASSLDGIGTTQETQYF
TGCGCCAGCAGCTTGGACGGGATAGGGACCACTCAAGAGACCCAGTACTTC
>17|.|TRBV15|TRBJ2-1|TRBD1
CATSRYYRDRAYNEQFF
TGTGCCACCAGCCGATACTATAGGGACAGGGCCTACAATGAGCAGTTCTTC
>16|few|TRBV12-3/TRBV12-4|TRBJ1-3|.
CASSPRGRRGGNTIYF
TGTGCCAGCAGTCCCAGGGGACGTCGCGGAGGAAACACCATATATTTT
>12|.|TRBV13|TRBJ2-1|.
CASSPDSVEQFF
TGTGCCAGCAGCCCAGACAGTGTAGAGCAGTTCTTC
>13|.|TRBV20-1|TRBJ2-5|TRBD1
CSARRDRAWTQYF
TGCAGTGCTAGACGGGACAGGGCCTGGACCCAGTACTTC
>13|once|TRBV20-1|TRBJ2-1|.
CSAWFSGNNEQFF
TGCAGTGCGTGGTTTAGCGGCAACAATGAGCAGTTCTTC
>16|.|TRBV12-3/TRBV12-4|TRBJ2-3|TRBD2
CASSGRGIGRTDTQYF
TGTGCCAGCAGTGGGCGGGGGATTGGGAGAACAGATACGCAGTATTTT
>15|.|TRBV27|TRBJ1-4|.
CASSGRKEGWEKLFF
TGTGCCAGCAGTGGCCGGAAGGAAGGATGGGAAAAACTGTTTTTT
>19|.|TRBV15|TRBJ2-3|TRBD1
CATSRDLEVNRGTTDTQYF
TGTGCCACCAGCAGAGATTTGGAAGTTAACAGGGGAACCACAGATACGCAGTATTTT
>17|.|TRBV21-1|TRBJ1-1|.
CASTIRQGRNMNTEAFF
TGTGCCAGCACCATCCGACAGGGGCGTAACATGAACACTGAAGCTTTCTTT
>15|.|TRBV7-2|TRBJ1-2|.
CASSLADNGGYGYTF
TGTGCCAGCAGCTTAGCGGACAACGGTGGCTATGGCTACACCTTC
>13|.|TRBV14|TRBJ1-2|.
CASSQRVLRGYTF
TGTGCCAGCAGCCAACGAGTGCTGCGTGGCTACACCTTC
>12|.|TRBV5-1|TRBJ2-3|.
CASSFRQDVEYF
TGCGCCAGCAGCTTTCGACAGGACGTTGAGTATTTT
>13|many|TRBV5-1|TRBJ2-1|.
CASSFDRNNEQFF
TGCGCCAGCAGCTTCGACAGGAACAATGAGCAGTTCTTC
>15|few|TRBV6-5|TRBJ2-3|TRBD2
CASSQRGGYTDTQYF
TGTGCCAGCAGCCAGCGGGGGGGCTACACAGATACGCAGTATTTT
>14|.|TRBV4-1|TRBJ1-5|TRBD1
CASSSLQGNQPQHF
TGCGCCAGCAGCTCACTACAGGGGAATCAGCCCCAGCATTTT
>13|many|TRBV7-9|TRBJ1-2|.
CASSAGDNYGYTF
TGTGCCAGCTCAGCTGGGGATAACTATGGCTACACCTTC
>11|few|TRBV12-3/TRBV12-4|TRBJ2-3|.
CASSKGGTQYF
TGTGCCAGCAGTAAGGGGGGTACGCAGTATTTT
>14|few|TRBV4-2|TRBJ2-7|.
CASSHRDPHYEQYF
TGTGCCAGCAGCCACCGGGACCCGCACTACGAGCAGTACTTC
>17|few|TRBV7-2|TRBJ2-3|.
CASSFPGLRFSTDTQYF
TGTGCCAGCAGCTTCCCGGGACTTCGGTTTAGCACAGATACGCAGTATTTT